This TCR beta chain was documented in a study of blood T cells in healthy people across ages. Notes on the study in general: In long-lived donors, naive CD4+ cell counts and diversity exceeded those of aged donors.

In regard to this clonotype: The target antigen is unknown.

The CDR3 is 13 residues long. Germline CDR1 and CDR2: SEHNR and FQNEAQ (reference sequence). With a J-beta primer mix and a sample-barcoded 5' primer, a second PCR ran about 7 to 12 cycles. TCRdb fed the 5' RACE reads into MiXCR, producing one record per CDR3 protein. This repertoire shows around 990,000 distinct CDR3 sequences, about 23% found once; its top ten account for around 0.7%. These data also featured in a second study, about T cells of mothers and their children. That work contributes: Donation involved a few healthy Caucasian mothers and the six children that they had. Thymic selection shapes TCR recombination output in related pairs, and it does so similarly in unrelated pairs. Clones that were microchimeric and persistent were not detected among T cells.

This rearrangement joins TRBV7-9 to TRBJ2-5, with TRBD1 identical over 9 bases. The assigned J gene may be wrong: the sequence end matches TRBJ2-7 better. The specimen sequenced was blood. This clonotype was sampled from a girl between 2 and 10 years old in good health. CDR3 sequence reads: CASSGTGFGEQYF. DNA of the CDR3: TGTGCCAGCAGCGGGACAGGGTTCGGCGAGCAGTACTTC.